Listed below are T cell receptor beta chains from one sample, sequenced in a study of T cells after yellow fever vaccination. TCRdb reanalysed the 5' RACE reads using MiXCR and keeps one entry per CDR3 protein. This sample yields approximately 580,000 distinct CDR3 sequences, of which roughly 17% are seen a single time; 15% to 20% belongs to the top ten. The specimen comprised PBMCs, sampled 4 to 5 days after the first yellow fever vaccination. The source is a man between 18 and 35 years old who received the YFV17D yellow fever vaccine. Each CDR3 is given with its conserved first and last residue. Clone size, where shown, is once, few, many, or a class for clones that have expanded.

TRBV20-1	NA	CSAVDRAGHF
TRBV7-9	NA	CASSLPAGKREYNEQFF
TRBV18	few	CASSRGQDTGELFF
TRBV18	few	CASSPFPGTGSSSKQFF
TRBV6-1	few	CASSGLASSNEQFF
TRBV2	NA	CASSGNSGAETQYF
TRBV11-2	NA	CASSLDSGGSGAKNIQYF
TRBV12-5	few	CASGRDGWTQYF
TRBV12-3/TRBV12-4	few	CASSIITGGGGTEAFF
TRBV7-2	few	CASSLARVSTDTQYF
TRBV5-1	few	CASRPGIVVVSGANVLTF
TRBV29-1	NA	CSVELVGPGRSYEQYF
TRBV10-3	NA	CAISGTGTTDTQYF
TRBV20-1	many	CSARVVDTYTEAFF
TRBV6-6	NA	CASSYNRAPEAFF
TRBV19	few	CASSMGGGVYEQYF
TRBV3-1	many	CASSQGRGGRYEQYF
TRBV6-1	NA	CASSPLAGQVHQPQHF
TRBV5-1	NA	CASRTGNPRTDTQYF
TRBV19	NA	CASRTGTNEQFF
TRBV5-1	NA	CASSPTKQGFDSYEQYF
TRBV7-6	NA	CASSRTGLNTGELFF
TRBV27	few	CASSPSTLAGRLNEQFF
TRBV5-1	NA	CASSLVIAGYNEQFF
TRBV9	few	CASGKGVAGANVLTF
TRBV5-1	NA	CASSARLAGNPKETQYF
TRBV3-1	NA	CASSPPGVPDTQYF
TRBV5-6	few	CASSTAALQGRDTQYF
TRBV6-5	few	CASSYLQGDQPQHF
TRBV9	NA	CASSALGQEVADTQYF
TRBV2	NA	CASSDNEQFF
TRBV7-2	few	CASSGGPFSNQPQHF
TRBV5-1	many	CASSEDPSTDTQYF
TRBV1	NA	CTSSQESAGKLNEQFF
TRBV12-3/TRBV12-4	many	CASSFAGANTGELFF
TRBV19	few	CASSGTTQGLQYF
TRBV7-6	few	CASITTGELFF
TRBV3-1	few	CASSPSAEGNTGELFF
TRBV5-1	few	CASSASSGGTYNEQFF
TRBV11-2	NA	CASSLDGGTINEKLFF
TRBV6-1	NA	CASSRSVGQGHEKLFF
TRBV20-1	NA	CSARDVYGYTF
TRBV7-9	few	CASSYTGDGTEAFF
TRBV2	many	CASAGANEKLFF
TRBV6-6	NA	CASISPSSETQYF
TRBV12-3/TRBV12-4	NA	CASSSDREQFF
TRBV12-3/TRBV12-4	few	CASSHNIQPQHF
TRBV12-3/TRBV12-4	many	CASSLSGSQPQHF
TRBV6-5	NA	CASSYGQTSTDTQYF
TRBV27	many	CASSLGREIYGYTF
TRBV6-1	NA	CASTGRQGREQPQHF
TRBV3-1	NA	CASSPDLYNEQFF
TRBV2	many	CASSELTRGLPQYF
TRBV7-2	few	CASSLVQGTKNIQYF
TRBV7-8	NA	CASSARDRRGYGYTF
TRBV29-1	few	CSVAPDRRDEQFF
TRBV10-3	NA	CAISPGGVYEQYF
TRBV6-2/TRBV6-3	NA	CASTGPQETQYF
TRBV20-1	NA	CSASEARGEAGELFF
TRBV30	few	CAWSWGRVGGEQFF